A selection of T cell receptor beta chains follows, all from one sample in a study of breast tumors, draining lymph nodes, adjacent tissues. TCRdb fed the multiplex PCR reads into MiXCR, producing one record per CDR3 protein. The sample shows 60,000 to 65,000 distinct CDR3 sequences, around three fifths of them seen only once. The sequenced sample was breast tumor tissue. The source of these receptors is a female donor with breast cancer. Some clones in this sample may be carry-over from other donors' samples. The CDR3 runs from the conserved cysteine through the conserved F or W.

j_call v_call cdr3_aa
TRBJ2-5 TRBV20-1 CSARDSGQHQETQYF
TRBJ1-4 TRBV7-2 CASSLAQGWDEKLFF
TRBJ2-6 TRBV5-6 CASTGRPSSGANVLTF
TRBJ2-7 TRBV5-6 CASSPGPSYEQYF
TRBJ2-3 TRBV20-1 CSARDPVGGGGDTQYF
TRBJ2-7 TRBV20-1 CSAREDYEQSF
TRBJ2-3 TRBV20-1 CSGQALAGAPPNTDTQYF
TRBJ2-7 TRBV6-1 CASSQRREPYEQYF
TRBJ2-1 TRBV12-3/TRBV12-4 CASSSGTSASYNEQFF
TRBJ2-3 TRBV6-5 CASSPVARYTQYF
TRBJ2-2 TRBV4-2 CASSPSRHSGELFF
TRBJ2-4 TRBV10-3 CAINPTGEKNIQYF
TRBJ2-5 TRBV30 CAWGKASGPWYF
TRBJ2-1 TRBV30 CACSTGTGFNEQFF
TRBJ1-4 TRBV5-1 CASSLVPGWDEKLFF
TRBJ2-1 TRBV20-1 CSARDPEGQFF
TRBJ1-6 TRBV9 CASSSTGTEGPNSPLHF
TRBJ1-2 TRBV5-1 CASSLSSGDTSNYGYTF
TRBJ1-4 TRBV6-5 CASGGEKLFF
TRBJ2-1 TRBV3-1 CASSQGDNEQFF
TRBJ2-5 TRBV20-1 CSARLYDGETLVTETQYF
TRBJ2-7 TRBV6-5 CASRGQNHYEQYF
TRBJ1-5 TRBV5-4 CASSFWGINQPQHF
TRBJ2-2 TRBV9 CASSVRAGTLNTGELFF
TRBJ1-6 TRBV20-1 CSALLQGPLHF
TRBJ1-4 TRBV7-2 CASSLDFEKLFF
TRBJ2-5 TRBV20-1 CSARDHFRGFQETQYF
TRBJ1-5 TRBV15 CATSRDLDSRRPQHF
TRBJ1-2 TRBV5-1 CASSLEGGPTYGYTF
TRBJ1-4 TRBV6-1 CASSEGQGAEKLFF
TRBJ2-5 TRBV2 CASRAGDNQETQYF
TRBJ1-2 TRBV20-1 CSAWKEEGYTF
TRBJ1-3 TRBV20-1 CSAPGTGEGNTIYF
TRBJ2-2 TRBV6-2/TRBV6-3 CASSLGTSGELFF
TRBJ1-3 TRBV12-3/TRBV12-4 CASSLGSSGGTIYF
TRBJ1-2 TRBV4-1 CASSQEGDRGPLNYGYTF
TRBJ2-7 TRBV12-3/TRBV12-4 CASGPRLYYEQYF
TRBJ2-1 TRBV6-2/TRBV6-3 CASSYEGPPLGYNEQFF
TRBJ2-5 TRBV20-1 CSAPPRGNPQETQYF
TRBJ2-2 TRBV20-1 CSASGRRNTGELFF
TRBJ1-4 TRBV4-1 CASSQTTGEKLFF
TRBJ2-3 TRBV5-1 CASSPGTGSDTQYF
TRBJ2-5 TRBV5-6 CASSPQRSGGETQYF
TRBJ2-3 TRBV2 CASSPRQTASTDTQYF
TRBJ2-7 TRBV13 CASSPIDRLYEQYF
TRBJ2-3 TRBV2 CASSDPGSLVGRVTDTQYF
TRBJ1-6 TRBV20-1 CSARAPGAEFSPLHF
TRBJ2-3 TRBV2 CASSRTSGDRGEQYF
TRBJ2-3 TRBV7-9 CASSSGLATGGSTDTQYF
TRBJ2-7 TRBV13 CASSLVSAGYFKQYF
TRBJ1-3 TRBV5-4 CASSRNAPGGGNTIYF
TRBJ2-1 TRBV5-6 CASSSGLASTIYNEQFF
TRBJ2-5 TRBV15 CATSRSDHSQETQYF